Listed below are T cell receptor beta chains from one sample, sequenced in a study of blood T cell repertoires in COVID-19. The method was immunoSEQ multiplex PCR; TCRdb's version includes in-frame clones alone and lacks a portion of them. Of some 380,000 clones in the sample, roughly 89% were seen once. The specimen sequenced was peripheral blood. These receptors all stem from a young man with active or convalescent COVID-19. Each CDR3 is given without its conserved first and last residue.

TRBV6-1,11,ASIMYMNTEAF
TRBV6-5,11,ASSPGQHQPQH
TRBV5-4,10,ASSGRNTEAF
TRBV19,15,ASSIGLDRGSTDTQY
TRBV28,15,ASSLGRAEVYSGEQY
TRBV5-6,14,ASSLFSRGANQPQH
TRBV4-3,19,ASSQGYRGRKLQVGLDTQY
TRBV5-6,11,ASSSGTVYGYT
TRBV28,14,ASSNTGGGRPDTQY
TRBV7-2,10,ASSTRGDEQY
TRBV18,11,ASSEVVNTEAF